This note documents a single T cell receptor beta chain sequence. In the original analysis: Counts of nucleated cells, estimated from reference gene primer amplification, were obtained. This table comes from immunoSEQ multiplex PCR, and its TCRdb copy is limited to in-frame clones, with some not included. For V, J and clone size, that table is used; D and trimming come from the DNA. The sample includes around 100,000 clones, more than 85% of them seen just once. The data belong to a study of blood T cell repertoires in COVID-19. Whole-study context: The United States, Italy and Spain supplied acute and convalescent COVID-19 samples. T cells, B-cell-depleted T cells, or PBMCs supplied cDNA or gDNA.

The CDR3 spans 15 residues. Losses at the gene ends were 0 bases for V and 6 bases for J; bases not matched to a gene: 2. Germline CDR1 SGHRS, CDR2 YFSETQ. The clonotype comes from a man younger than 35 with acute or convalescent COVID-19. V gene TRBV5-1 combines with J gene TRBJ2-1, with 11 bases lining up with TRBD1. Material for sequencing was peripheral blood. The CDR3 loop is CASSLAGTGGNEQFF. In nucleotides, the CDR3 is TGCGCCAGCAGCTTGGCTGGGACAGGGGGCAATGAGCAGTTCTTC.